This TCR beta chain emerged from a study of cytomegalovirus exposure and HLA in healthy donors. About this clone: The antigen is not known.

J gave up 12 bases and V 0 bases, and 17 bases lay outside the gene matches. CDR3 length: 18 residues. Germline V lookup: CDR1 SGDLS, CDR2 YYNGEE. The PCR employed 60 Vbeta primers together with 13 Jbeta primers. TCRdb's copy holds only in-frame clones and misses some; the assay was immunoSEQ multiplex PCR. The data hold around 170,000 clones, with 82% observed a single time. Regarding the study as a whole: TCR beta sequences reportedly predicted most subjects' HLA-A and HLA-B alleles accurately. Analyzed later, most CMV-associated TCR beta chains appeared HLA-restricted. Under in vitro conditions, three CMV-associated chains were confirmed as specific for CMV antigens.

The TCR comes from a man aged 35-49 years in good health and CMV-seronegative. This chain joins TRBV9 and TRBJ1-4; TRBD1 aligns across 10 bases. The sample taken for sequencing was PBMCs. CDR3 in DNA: TGTGCCAGCAGCGTAGGGGGGGGACAGGGGCTTCGGGAAAAAGAACTGTTTTTT. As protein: CASSVGGGQGLREKELFF. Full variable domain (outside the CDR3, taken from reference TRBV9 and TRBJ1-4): DSGVTQTPKHLITATGQRVTLRCSPRSGDLSVYWYQQSLDQGLQFLIQYYNGEERAKGNILERFSAQQFPDLHSELNLSSLELGDSALYFCASSVGGGQGLREKELFFGSGTQLSVL.